These 27 T cell receptor beta chains were sequenced from one sample in a study of cytomegalovirus exposure and HLA in healthy donors. 60 Vbeta and 13 Jbeta primers were used in PCR. Clones were read by immunoSEQ multiplex PCR, and TCRdb kept only the in-frame ones, dropping some. There are roughly 140,000 clones in the sample; 79% occur only once, and 6.3% lies in the top ten. The sample comprised PBMCs. Receptors were obtained from a man aged 50 to 60 in good health and CMV-seropositive.

The chain carries TRBV28 and TRBJ1-1; 11 bases fit TRBD1. The CDR3 consists of 15 residues. The V gene's germline CDR1 is MDHEN and CDR2 SYDVKM. The J segment lost 4 bases and the V segment lost 4 bases, leaving 5 bases of the junction unmatched. In DNA, the CDR3 is TGTGCCAGCAGTTCCGCCGGGACAGGGGGCACTGAAGCTTTCTTT. This sequence encodes CASSSAGTGGTEAFF. Using reference TRBV28 and TRBJ1-1 for the parts outside the CDR3, the full variable domain is DVKVTQSSRYLVKRTGEKVFLECVQDMDHENMFWYRQDPGLGLRLIYFSYDVKMKEKGDIPEGYSVSREKKERFSLILESASTNQTSMYLCASSSAGTGGTEAFFGQGTRLTVV.

This sequence joins TRBV6-5 and TRBJ2-7, with TRBD2 identical over 7 bases. The CDR3 spans 12 residues. V trimming: 4 bases; J trimming: 7 bases; junction bases outside the gene matches: 4. Germline values: CDR1 MNHEY, CDR2 SVGAGI. CDR3 sequence reads: CASSSFSGEQYF. The CDR3 coding sequence is TGTGCCAGCAGTTCATTTAGCGGGGAGCAGTACTTC.

CDR3 bases: TGTGCCAGCAAGGCGGGAGGGCCCGGCGAGCAGTACTTC. This sequence encodes CASKAGGPGEQYF. This chain uses TRBV6-6 with TRBJ2-7; 9 nucleotides agree with TRBD2. The CDR3 has 13 amino acids. The germline CDR1 and CDR2 sequences are MNHNY and SVGAGI (reference sequence). The V and J ends lost 7 bases and 6 bases, in that order; junction bases with no gene match: 7.

The rearrangement joins TRBV11-2 to TRBJ2-2; TRBD2 agrees at 7 bases. The CDR3 runs 16 residues. Germline V gene data show CDR1 as SGHAT and CDR2 as FQNNGV. V was clipped by 5 bases and J by 0 bases; unmatched bases: 6. The CDR3: CASSRTSFPNTGELFF. In DNA form, the CDR3 reads TGTGCCAGCAGCAGGACTAGTTTCCCGAACACCGGGGAGCTGTTTTTT.

About this clone: One end of the junction is discordant with germline, which a read error may explain. The gene calls are TRBV11-3 and TRBJ2-1; tentatively, D is TRBD1 (6 bases). This CDR3 has 14 residues. Germline CDR1 SGHNT, CDR2 YENEEA. DNA of the CDR3: TGTGCCAGCAGCCTAGAGACAGGCAGCAATGAGCAGTTCTTC. Translated, it gives CASSLETGSNEQFF. The variable domain in full, with the rest retrieved from reference TRBV11-3 and TRBJ2-1, is EAGVVQSPRYKIIEKKQPVAFWCNPISGHNTLYWYLQNLGQGPELLIRYENEEAVDDSQLPKDRFSAERLKGVDSTLKIQPAELGDSAVYLCASSLETGSNEQFFGPGTRLTVL.

The chain carries TRBV29-1 and TRBJ2-7, with 11 bases lining up with TRBD2. Germline-derived CDR1 and CDR2 are SQVTM and ANQGSEA. V gave up 5 bases and J gave up 0 bases; unmatched junction bases: 6. The CDR3 covers 15 residues. CDR3: CSVSGTSGGSYEQYF. Here the CDR3 DNA reads TGCAGCGTTTCCGGGACTAGCGGCGGCTCCTACGAGCAGTACTTC.

This chain links TRBV6-1 with TRBJ1-2; D is uncertain. The CDR3 covers 15 residues. Looked up from germline, CDR1 is MNHNS and CDR2 is SASEGT. Trimming cost V 3 bases and J 4 bases, with 15 bases left between them. The CDR3 nucleotides read TGTGCCAGCAGTGAGGGCGGATGGGGAGGCTATGGCTACACCTTC. Residues: CASSEGGWGGYGYTF.

The V and J genes are TRBV4-1 and TRBJ2-1, with TRBD1 matching over 7 bases. V was clipped by 1 base and J by 15 bases; unmatched bases: 9. Germline CDR1 is MGHRA and CDR2 is YSYEKL. This CDR3 has 13 amino acids. The CDR3 DNA sequence: TGCGCCAGCAGCCAAGGTCTCGGACAGGCGCCGTTCTTC. It encodes CASSQGLGQAPFF.

This rearrangement joins TRBV5-1 to TRBJ1-3; 7 bases align to TRBD1. Germline CDR1 and CDR2: SGHRS and YFSETQ. The V gene end was trimmed by 4 bases and the J gene end by 4 bases; junction bases not matched to a gene: 8. The CDR3 runs 15 residues. In DNA form, the CDR3 reads TGCGCCAGCAGCCGGGACAGAAGAAACGGAAACACCATATATTTT. It encodes CASSRDRRNGNTIYF.

V usage is TRBV14 and J usage is TRBJ2-1, with D possibly TRBD1 on 6 matching bases. CDR1 SGHDN and CDR2 FVKESK come from the germline V gene. Trimming took 1 base from V and 8 from J, leaving 12 bases between them. The CDR3 spans 14 residues. CDR3 bases: TGTGCCAGCAGCCAAGTGAGCAGGGGCGATGAGCAGTTCTTC. Amino acid sequence: CASSQVSRGDEQFF.

The chain uses TRBV28 and TRBJ2-7; TRBD1 matches at 8 bases. CDR1 and CDR2 from the germline V gene are MDHEN and SYDVKM. Trimming cost V 8 bases and J 2 bases; bases outside gene matches: 2. CDR3 length equals 12 residues. CDR3 in amino acids: CASATGAYEQYF. The CDR3 region has the DNA TGTGCCAGCGCGACAGGGGCCTACGAGCAGTACTTC.

The sample holds a few counts of this clone. This chain uses TRBV5-4 with TRBJ2-1; 11 nucleotides line up with TRBD1. Per the germline V gene, CDR1 is SGHNT and CDR2 is YYREEE (reference sequence). The CDR3 loop spans 15 amino acids. V was pared by 4 bases and J by 7 bases, with 7 bases of the junction left unmatched. This CDR3 reads CASSLQGQGANEQFF. The CDR3 nucleotides read TGTGCCAGCAGCCTCCAAGGACAGGGGGCGAATGAGCAGTTCTTC. The full variable domain, completed using reference TRBV5-4 and TRBJ2-1, is ETGVTQSPTHLIKTRGQQVTLRCSSQSGHNTVSWYQQALGQGPQFIFQYYREEENGRGNFPPRFSGLQFPNYSSELNVNALELDDSALYLCASSLQGQGANEQFFGPGTRLTVL.

V usage is TRBV6-5 and J usage is TRBJ1-3; no reliable D call. V gave up 0 bases and J gave up 2 bases, with 11 bases separating them. Germline lookup yields CDR1 MNHEY and CDR2 SVGAGI. This CDR3 has 16 residues. CDR3 DNA: TGTGCCAGCAGTTACTCGGAGGGTATAGCTGGAAACACCATATATTTT. Its protein product is CASSYSEGIAGNTIYF.

The chain carries TRBV30 and TRBJ1-4, with 7 positions matching TRBD1. The germline CDR1 and CDR2 sequences are GTSNPN and SVGIG (reference sequence). V lost 7 bases and J lost 3; bases outside the gene matches: 8. This CDR3 is built from 14 residues. The CDR3 is CAYGGGQPNEKLFF. DNA for the CDR3: TGTGCCTACGGGGGGGGACAGCCTAATGAAAAACTGTTTTTT. Filled out from reference TRBV30 and TRBJ1-4, the complete variable domain reads SQTIHQWPATLVQPVGSPLSLECTVEGTSNPNLYWYRQAAGRGLQLLFYSVGIGQISSEVPQNLSASRPQDRQFILSSKKLLLSDSGFYLCAYGGGQPNEKLFFGSGTQLSVL.

This clone occurred a few times. V and J are TRBV19 and TRBJ1-2, with D perhaps matching TRBD1 (5 bases). V dropped 9 bases and J dropped 1 base, with 15 bases sitting between them. This CDR3 is built from 14 residues. Per the germline V gene, CDR1 is LNHDA and CDR2 is SQIVND (reference sequence). The CDR3: CASLDRHFNYGYTF. The DNA of the CDR3 is TGTGCCAGCCTTGACAGACACTTTAACTATGGCTACACCTTC.

This sequence joins TRBV6-8 and TRBJ1-3; a weak D match, TRBD1 (5 bases). The V gene's germline CDR1 is MNHGY and CDR2 SAAAGT. CDR3 length equals 18 residues. Between the trimmed V and J ends, which lost 1 base and 1 base, there was a span of 17 bases. Here the CDR3 reads CASSYWAGRYLSGNTIYF. The DNA of the CDR3 is TGTGCCAGCAGTTACTGGGCAGGGCGATACCTTTCTGGAAACACCATATATTTT.

J is TRBJ1-4 and V is TRBV28, with D perhaps matching TRBD1 (5 bases). Per the germline V gene, CDR1 is MDHEN and CDR2 is SYDVKM. This CDR3 contains 16 residues. V was cut by 3 bases and J by 3 bases, with 14 bases left in between. CDR3 coding DNA: TGTGCCAGCAGTTTGTTTGGGAGGGGAGCTAATGAAAAACTGTTTTTT. This gives the protein CASSLFGRGANEKLFF.

The chain carries TRBV5-1 and TRBJ2-3, with TRBD2 as a possible D gene (6 bases). There are 16 residues in the CDR3. V lost 2 bases to trimming and J lost 1 base, with 14 bases between them. CDR1 and CDR2 from the germline V gene are SGHRS and YFSETQ. CDR3 region: CASSFSGGGRTDTQYF. Here the CDR3 DNA reads TGCGCCAGCAGCTTTAGCGGAGGCGGTCGCACAGATACGCAGTATTTT. The full variable domain, completed using reference TRBV5-1 and TRBJ2-3, is KAGVTQTPRYLIKTRGQQVTLSCSPISGHRSVSWYQQTPGQGLQFLFEYFSETQRNKGNFPGRFSGRQFSNSRSEMNVSTLELGDSALYLCASSFSGGGRTDTQYFGPGTRLTVL.

The gene calls are TRBV21-1 and TRBJ2-1; TRBD1 is the table's D call and was not checked against the DNA. TRBV21-1 is given as a pseudogene. The CDR3 contains 14 residues. The CDR3 nucleotides are TGTGCCAGCAGCAAAGCAAACAACTACAATGAGCAGTTCTTC. Amino acids: CASSKANNYNEQFF.

This chain connects TRBV6-1 to TRBJ1-1; the D gene is possibly TRBD1 (6 bases). This CDR3 spans 11 amino acids. Trimming cost V 7 bases and J 9 bases, with 12 bases left between them. Germline-derived CDR1 and CDR2 are MNHNS and SASEGT. CDR3 nucleotides: TGTGCCAGCACCGAGGGGGATCAAGCTTTCTTT. It specifies CASTEGDQAFF.

This chain links TRBV5-1 with TRBJ1-2; D not resolved. With 0 bases removed from V and 2 bases from J, the gap between germline ends came to 11 bases. CDR3 length: 15 amino acids. Germline CDR1 SGHRS, CDR2 YFSETQ. CDR3 amino acids: CASSLAGEGNYGYTF. DNA of the CDR3: TGCGCCAGCAGCTTGGCTGGGGAGGGAAACTATGGCTACACCTTC.

The chain uses TRBV6-1 and TRBJ1-1; tentatively, D is TRBD1 (6 bases). The V end was cut by 6 bases, the J end by 5 bases, with 16 bases between. Germline V gives CDR1 MNHNS, CDR2 SASEGT. The CDR3 sequence is 14 residues long. CDR3 nucleotides: TGTGCCAGCAGAGGGACACCGTCCGGGACTGAAGCTTTCTTT. Encoded protein: CASRGTPSGTEAFF.

The chain links TRBV5-8 to TRBJ2-7, with D tentatively TRBD2 (7 bases). The V gene lost 0 bases and the J gene lost 9 bases, with 10 bases spanning the gap. CDR3 length equals 12 residues. Germline lookup yields CDR1 SGHTS and CDR2 YDEGEE. CDR3 amino acids: CASSLERGAQYF. The CDR3 coding sequence is TGTGCCAGCAGCTTGGAACGGGGGGCGCAGTACTTC. The full variable domain, its missing parts supplied by reference TRBV5-8 and TRBJ2-7, is EAGVTQSPTHLIKTRGQQATLRCSPISGHTSVYWYQQALGLGLQFLLWYDEGEERNRGNFPPRFSGRQFPNYSSELNVNALELEDSALYLCASSLERGAQYFGPGTRLTVT.

The chain combines TRBV2 with TRBJ2-5, with a possible D match to TRBD2 (6 bases). The CDR3 consists of 15 residues. Trimming shortened V by 4 bases and J by 1 base, and 13 bases separated the two germline ends. Germline loops: CDR1 SNHLY, CDR2 FYNNEI. The CDR3 here is CASSVSGYIQETQYF. CDR3 in DNA: TGTGCCAGCAGTGTTAGCGGTTACATCCAAGAGACCCAGTACTTC.

The J gene is TRBJ2-7, the V gene TRBV11-2; 8 bases align to TRBD1. V trimming: 6 bases; J trimming: 0 bases; junction bases outside the gene matches: 4. Germline CDR1 SGHAT, CDR2 FQNNGV. The CDR3 spans 14 residues. CDR3 sequence reads: CASSRDRSSYEQYF. DNA of the CDR3: TGTGCCAGCAGTCGGGACAGGTCCTCCTACGAGCAGTACTTC.

This chain links TRBV28 with TRBJ2-5, with 9 bases aligning to TRBD1. The V and J ends lost 3 bases and 3 bases, in that order; junction bases with no gene match: 11. In germline, CDR1 is MDHEN, CDR2 SYDVKM. The CDR3 runs to 17 residues. CDR3 DNA: TGTGCCAGCAGTTTGTCCGGGACAGGGATTCGGGAAGAGACCCAGTACTTC. It yields the protein CASSLSGTGIREETQYF.

V usage is TRBV5-1 and J usage is TRBJ2-7; 10 nucleotides agree with TRBD2. Trimming took 2 bases from V and 6 from J; bases not matched to a gene: 5. The CDR3 contains 14 residues. The germline V gene has CDR1 SGHRS and CDR2 YFSETQ. CDR3 loop: CASSFLAGEGEQYF. The CDR3 DNA sequence: TGCGCCAGCAGCTTCCTAGCGGGAGAGGGCGAGCAGTACTTC.